This T cell receptor beta chain was recorded in a study of T cell responses to AZD1222 COVID-19 vaccine (dated by TCRdb to the early 2020s). Concerning the study at large: TCR sequencing was performed for over 230 trial participants, of whom some 200 were given two doses of AZD1222 and 26 were given two doses of MenACWY control vaccine. Trial participants were enrolled by age into subgroups of 18-55, 56-69 and 70-plus years, and around 150, 29 and 61 TCR-sequenced participants, respectively, were included in these subgroups. The full study reports these points: Most participants were white British and females outnumbered males, and the authors suggested that clonal diversity may have been underestimated. After two AZD1222 doses, spike-specific TCR breadth and depth were significantly higher than at day 0 and than in MenACWY recipients. Conclusions about previously exposed vaccinees are limited because only five or six AZD1222 recipients were SARS-CoV-2 seropositive at baseline. Nearly half of unique spike-specific TCRs reportedly recognized epitopes outside regions mutated in the B.1.351 and B.1.1.7 variants. Because no samples from the day 14 peak response were available, repertoires could be characterized only after the peak T cell response. The vaccine-associated CD4 TCRs covered the entire spike protein, and the dominant responses fell in regions 160-218 and 743-854. The 56-69-year group was small, and its depth increase did not reach significance, likely because of low power.

The CDR3 regions of human TCRbeta chains were subjected to immunosequencing. Per the authors' processing: TCRs in the repertoires were matched against a reference library of SARS-CoV-2-specific TCRs that had been generated with the MIRA antigen-specificity platform. Breadth meant the fraction of unique TCRs that were SARS-CoV-2-associated, whereas depth meant the fraction of total T cells that were SARS-CoV-2-associated. Each spike-specific TCR was assigned to its reactive spike region and to a CD4 or CD8 class using the MIRA data. Log10-transformed breadth and depth values were compared by one-way ANOVA with Sidak's multiple comparisons tests. TCRdb carries this immuneACCESS record with in-frame sequences only. Its versions omit some clonotypes, under half of them owing to an unresolved V gene in the studies checked, with the rest unexplained. That table furnishes V, J and clone size, whereas the DNA furnished D and trimming. The sample profile shows about 140,000 clones; approximately 90% of them were found once. Of the sample, less than 2% falls within the top ten clones.

The sample's time point label, in plain terms: about 28 days (+/-7) after the second vaccine dose. AZD1222 recipients given second doses at about 4 weeks or at about 12 weeks were pooled, since spike-specific TCR depth and breadth were not found to differ between the two schedules. Vaccinee samples came from UK trials COV001 and COV002, including a single-blind randomized controlled phase 2/3 trial of AZD1222 (ChAdOx1 nCoV-19) in healthy adults. Trial participant PBMC samples were collected at day 0 and day 28 after the second dose for TCRbeta chain sequencing. The CDR1 and CDR2 encoded by the germline V gene (reference sequence) are SEHNR and FQNEAQ. Deletion took 4 bases off V and 3 bases off J, with a span of 13 bases between the germline ends. Reading from cysteine to phenylalanine, the CDR3 counts 15 amino acids. Just the 45-base CDR3 DNA is kept, in frame starting at base 1. On this clone: The antigen this receptor binds is unknown. No base quality information exists; no much larger clone differs at one position.

The source is an adult who received the AZD1222 COVID-19 vaccine. The sequences come from peripheral blood, collected 28 days after the second AZD1222 dose. The chain links TRBV7-9 with TRBJ1-3, with the D gene too uncertain to name. The DNA sequence reads TGTGCCAGCAGCTACGGGGTACCTCTTGGAAACACCATATATTTT. Its protein is CASSYGVPLGNTIYF.